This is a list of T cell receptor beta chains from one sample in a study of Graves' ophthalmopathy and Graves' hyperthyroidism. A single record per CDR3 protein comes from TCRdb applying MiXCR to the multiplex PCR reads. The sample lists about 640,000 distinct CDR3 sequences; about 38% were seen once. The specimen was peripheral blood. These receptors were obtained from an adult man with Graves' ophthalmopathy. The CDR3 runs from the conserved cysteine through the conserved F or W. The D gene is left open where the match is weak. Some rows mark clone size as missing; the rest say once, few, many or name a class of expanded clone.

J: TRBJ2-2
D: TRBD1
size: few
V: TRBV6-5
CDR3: CASSYSIGQGVTGELFF
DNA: TGTGCCAGCAGTTACTCGATCGGACAGGGGGTCACCGGGGAGCTGTTTTTT

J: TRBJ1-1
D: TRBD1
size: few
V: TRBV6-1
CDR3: CASRYRGHDTEAFF
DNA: TGTGCCAGCAGGTACAGGGGTCATGACACTGAAGCTTTCTTT

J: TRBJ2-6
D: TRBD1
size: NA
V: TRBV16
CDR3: CASSQIQGDGANVLTF
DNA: TGTGCCAGCAGCCAGATCCAGGGGGATGGGGCCAACGTCCTGACTTTC

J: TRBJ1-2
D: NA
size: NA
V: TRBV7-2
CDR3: CASSLVLPPTEDGYTF
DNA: TGTGCCAGCAGCTTAGTATTGCCACCCACAGAAGATGGCTACACCTTC

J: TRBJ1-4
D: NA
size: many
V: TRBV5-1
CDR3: CASSWGEYATNEKLFF
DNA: TGCGCCAGCAGCTGGGGGGAATATGCAACTAATGAAAAACTGTTTTTT

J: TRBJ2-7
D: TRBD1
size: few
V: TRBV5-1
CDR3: CASSRDRGLVNEQYF
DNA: TGCGCCAGCAGCCGGGACAGGGGACTTGTCAACGAGCAGTACTTC

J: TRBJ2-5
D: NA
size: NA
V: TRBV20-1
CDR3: CSARSQYF
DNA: TGCAGTGCTAGATCCCAGTACTTC

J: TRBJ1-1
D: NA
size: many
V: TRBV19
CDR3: CASSLSGTANTEAFF
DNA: TGTGCCAGTAGTCTATCCGGGACGGCGAACACTGAAGCTTTCTTT

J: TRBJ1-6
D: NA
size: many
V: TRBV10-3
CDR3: CASSGALSGSPLHF
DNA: TGTGCCAGCAGCGGGGCCCTTAGCGGCTCACCCCTCCACTTT

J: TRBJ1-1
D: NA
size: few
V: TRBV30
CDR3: CAWEKGNTEAFF
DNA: TGTGCCTGGGAGAAGGGAAACACTGAAGCTTTCTTT

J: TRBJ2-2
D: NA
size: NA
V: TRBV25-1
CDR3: CASSYLANTGELFF
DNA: TGTGCCAGCAGTTACCTGGCGAACACCGGGGAGCTGTTTTTT

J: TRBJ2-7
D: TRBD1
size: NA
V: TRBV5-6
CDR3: CASSLDPTGKPYEQYF
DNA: TGTGCCAGCAGCTTGGACCCGACAGGGAAGCCCTACGAGCAGTACTTC

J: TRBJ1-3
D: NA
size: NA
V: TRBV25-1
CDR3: CASSQGGRNTIYF
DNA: TGTGCCAGCAGCCAAGGGGGACGAAACACCATATATTTT

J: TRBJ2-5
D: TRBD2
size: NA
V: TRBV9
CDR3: CASRGTSGTQYF
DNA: TGTGCCAGCAGAGGGACTAGCGGGACCCAGTACTTC